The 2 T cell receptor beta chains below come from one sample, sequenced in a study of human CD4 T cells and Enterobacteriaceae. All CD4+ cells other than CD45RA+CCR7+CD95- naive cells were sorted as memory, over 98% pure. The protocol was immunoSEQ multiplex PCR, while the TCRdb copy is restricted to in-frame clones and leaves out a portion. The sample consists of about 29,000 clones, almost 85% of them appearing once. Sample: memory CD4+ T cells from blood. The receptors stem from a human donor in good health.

In DNA, the CDR3 is TGTGCCAGCAGCACGCAGGGGGCTGGGGCCAACGTCCTGACTTTC. It codes for CASSTQGAGANVLTF. The V call is TRBV7-2, the J call TRBJ2-6, with TRBD1 identical over 7 bases. The germline CDR1 and CDR2 sequences are SGHTA and FQGNSA. CDR3 length equals 15 residues. The junction had 3 bases not matched to a gene; V was cut back by 5 bases and J by 2 bases.

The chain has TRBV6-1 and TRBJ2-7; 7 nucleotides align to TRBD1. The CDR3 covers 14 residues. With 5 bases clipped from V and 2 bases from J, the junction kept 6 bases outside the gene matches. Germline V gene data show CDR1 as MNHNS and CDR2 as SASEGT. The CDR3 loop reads CASSTRTGPYEQYF. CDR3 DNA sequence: TGTGCCAGCAGTACCCGGACAGGACCCTACGAGCAGTACTTC.